These T cell receptor beta chains were read from a single sample in a study of blood T cell repertoires in COVID-19. Libraries were prepared by immunoSEQ multiplex PCR; TCRdb keeps only in-frame clonotypes and omits some of them. The sample yields a few hundred thousand clones, roughly four fifths seen once. Sequencing was performed on PBMCs or T cells enriched from blood (not recorded which). The origin of the receptors is a woman in her forties or fifties who had recovered from COVID-19. The CDR3 runs from the conserved cysteine through the conserved F or W. D genes are given only for firm matches. Part of the rows lack a size; the others show once, few, many or a class for expanded clones.

V gene,D gene,J gene,clone size,CDR3 DNA,CDR3 protein
TRBV19,TRBD1,TRBJ1-2,few,TGTGCCAGTAGTATAGAAAGGGGGCTCGGCTATGGCTACACCTTC,CASSIERGLGYGYTF
TRBV7-9,-,TRBJ2-7,-,TGTGCCAGCAGCCCGACGGGACAAGAGAGGGAGCAGTACTTC,CASSPTGQEREQYF
TRBV11-2,TRBD1,TRBJ1-1,-,TGTGCCAGCAGCTTGGACAGGACCACTGAAGCTTTCTTT,CASSLDRTTEAFF
TRBV18,TRBD1,TRBJ1-1,-,TGTGCCAGCTCAGGACAGGGCCCGGGCACTGAAGCTTTCTTT,CASSGQGPGTEAFF
TRBV2,-,TRBJ1-5,once,TGTGCCAGCAGCGATCGACAGAGCAATCAGCCCCAGCATTTT,CASSDRQSNQPQHF
TRBV19,-,TRBJ1-3,-,TGTGCCAGTAGTATTTCAGATGGAAACACCATATATTTT,CASSISDGNTIYF
TRBV9,-,TRBJ1-4,once,TGTGCCAGCAGCCTCGGACGGGGAAGTGAAAAACTGTTTTTT,CASSLGRGSEKLFF
TRBV4-3,TRBD1,TRBJ1-3,-,TGCGCCAGCGGCAATCAGGGGGCGGGAGGAAACACCATATATTTT,CASGNQGAGGNTIYF
TRBV13,TRBD2,TRBJ2-5,few,TGTGCCAGCAGCCTACGGACTAGCGGGCTTAAAGAGACCCAGTACTTC,CASSLRTSGLKETQYF
TRBV6-5,-,TRBJ2-3,many,TGTGCCAGCAGTTTAATCAGCGGAGGCACAGATACGCAGTATTTT,CASSLISGGTDTQYF
TRBV29-1,-,TRBJ1-1,few,TGCAGCGTTGGTGGACAGCGAAAAGCTTTCTTT,CSVGGQRKAFF
TRBV5-5,-,TRBJ1-2,-,TGTGCCAGCAGCCCCTGGTATGGGAGGGACCCCTATGGCTACACCTTC,CASSPWYGRDPYGYTF
TRBV27,-,TRBJ2-7,-,TGTGCCAGCAGTGGCTCCCCGGCCGGGTCCGGGAGCTCCTACGAGCAGTACTTC,CASSGSPAGSGSSYEQYF
TRBV20-1,TRBD1,TRBJ1-1,few,TGCAGTGCTAGTGACTCAGGGGGGAGTACTGAAGCTTTCTTT,CSASDSGGSTEAFF
TRBV15,-,TRBJ1-3,-,TGTGCCACCGAAAACTTACGTACTGGAAACACCATATATTTT,CATENLRTGNTIYF
TRBV20-1,-,TRBJ1-1,-,TGCAGTGCTAGTTATGGCAGGTTCAAGAACACTGAAGCTTTCTTT,CSASYGRFKNTEAFF
TRBV3-1/TRBV3-2,-,TRBJ2-1,-,TGTGCCAGCAGCCGGGGCCTCAATGAGCAGTTCTTC,CASSRGLNEQFF
TRBV7-9,TRBD1,TRBJ1-2,-,TGTGCCAGCAGCCCCTGGGACAGGGGCTATGGCTACACCTTC,CASSPWDRGYGYTF
TRBV11-2,TRBD1,TRBJ1-1,-,TGTGCCACCACCCGCGGGACAGGGGTCCTAAACACTGAAGCTTTCTTT,CATTRGTGVLNTEAFF
TRBV19,-,TRBJ1-5,-,TGTGCCAGTAGTATGGACAGCCTTAGCAATCAGCCCCAGCATTTT,CASSMDSLSNQPQHF
TRBV5-1,-,TRBJ2-1,-,TGCGCCAGCAGCTTGGCGGGACTCTCCAATGAGCAGTTCTTC,CASSLAGLSNEQFF
TRBV10-1,-,TRBJ2-5,-,TGCGCCAGCCAGGAAGGCGAGACCCAGTACTTC,CASQEGETQYF
TRBV2,-,TRBJ2-7,-,TGTGCCAGCACCCGAGGGACCTACGAGCAGTACTTC,CASTRGTYEQYF